This TCR beta chain was obtained from a study of beta chain features in type 1 diabetes listed by TCRdb under 2018. Regarding the study in general: Patients and healthy donors did not differ in mean age, gender distribution, total cell number or subset yield. In the study, recently diagnosed type 1 diabetes patients and matched healthy donors were compared on the TCRB repertoires of their sorted circulating CD4+ T cell subsets. A total of roughly 110 million sorted cells were examined across all samples, and the number of cells per subset was strongly correlated with RNA yield. Regulatory and stem cell-like memory subsets were isolated from only 8 patients and about eight healthy donors, whereas naive and central memory subsets came from all 30 or so donors. Study-wide findings and limitations: PCR may preferentially amplify shorter templates, but because patient and control samples were amplified and corrected together, any resulting skew would affect both groups equally. Naive, central memory and regulatory TCRB repertoires appeared to be more alike among patients than among healthy donors. Because cDNA was sequenced instead of genomic DNA, highly expressing activated cells could be over-represented, though the groups showed no difference in activation or CD3 levels. At VDJ recombination sites, patients with type 1 diabetes made fewer insertions and deleted more nucleotides, a pattern implying thymic rearrangement abnormalities. Type 1 diabetes patients showed a moderate but significant shortening of TCRB CDR3 length in all four CD4+ subsets. HLA sub-analyses involved small numbers of individuals, so any influence of HLA type on TCRB rearrangement remained unresolved.

The High Capacity cDNA Reverse Transcription Kit was used to reverse transcribe all of the isolated RNA, meaning that expressed TCRB transcripts were what got sequenced. Deep immunoSEQ sequencing was performed on naive, central memory and regulatory T cell samples, with an average of around 3.5 million total reads per sample. Sorted cells were lysed in RLT buffer, and RNA was extracted using DNase-treated RNeasy Micro or Mini kits according to cell number. Each cell subset was processed separately to prevent cross-contamination, with patient and healthy donor samples processed together. The immunoSEQ multiplex PCR was used to amplify TCRB sequences from cDNA, generating 87-bp fragments that spanned the CDR3 region. Amplicons were sequenced on the Illumina HiSeq platform. As for the authors' bioinformatics: Synthetic template baselines were used to correct PCR bias computationally, reads within Hamming distance 2 were collapsed together, and singletons that could not be merged were discarded. By aligning reads against IMGT, V, D and J genes, CDR3 length, and insertions or deletions at six rearrangement sites were assigned. Clonotype counts were normalized to sorted cell number within each subset before computing true diversity and Gini coefficients with the tcR R package. The overlap coefficient, calculated on TCRB nucleotide sequences, was used to measure repertoire sharing. As a proxy for the pre-selection repertoire, out-of-frame TCRB sequences from naive cells were analyzed. Not all clones reach the TCRdb copy of this immuneACCESS table, which keeps in-frame sequences only. Checked studies attribute under half of the gap to unresolved V genes and leave the rest unexplained. Clonal size and the V and J genes are those of that table, whereas D and trimming came from the DNA. The sample records under 500,000 clones, about 30% of which are singletons. The ten largest clones capture around 0.065% of the sample.

Details on this clone: Its specific antigen is unknown. Base qualities are not provided; no much larger clone lies one nucleotide away.

Each donor gave one peripheral blood draw, averaging approximately 110 mL, which was collected into heparinised tubes. A BD FACSAria II was used to sort naive, central memory, regulatory and stem cell-like memory CD4+ T cells with a panel that included CD45RO, CCR7, CD25, CD127, CD95 and CD27. Every sorted population had a purity above 95%. PBMCs were separated immediately by Lymphoprep density gradient centrifugation and were stained directly, without being cultured. So that batch effects would be minimized, each experiment stained and sorted samples in pairs, pairing one healthy donor with one patient. Ends trimmed: V by 5 bases, J by 2 bases; bases unmatched to a gene: 5. The CDR3 runs 14 residues from the cysteine to the phenylalanine. Here the CDR3 DNA is all that survives: 42 bases in frame from base 1. Reading the germline V gene gives CDR1 MNHEY and CDR2 SVGAGI.

The sample taken for sequencing was naive CD4+ T cells from blood. The sample's cell subset or site label, in plain terms: true naive CD4+ T cells. The sequence links TRBV6-5 to TRBJ1-2; 7 central nucleotides agree with TRBD1. The receptor comes from a man aged 18 to 29 in good health. The base sequence is TGTGCCAGCAGTAGACAGGGAATGAACTATGGCTACACCTTC. Protein translation: CASSRQGMNYGYTF.